One T cell receptor beta chain is described in this entry. Profiled with immunoSEQ multiplex PCR; TCRdb holds only in-frame clones, not every one. Here the sample spans some 54,000 clones, 94% being singletons. The sample comes from a study of T cell changes during pregnancy in multiple sclerosis. Germline V gene sequence: CDR1 MNHNS, CDR2 SASEGT. V gave up 3 bases and J gave up 3 bases, with 12 bases separating them. The CDR3 runs to 14 residues. The chain uses TRBV6-1 and TRBJ2-7; D perhaps matches TRBD1 (5 bases). The TCR originated in a female donor with multiple sclerosis, enrolled in a pregnancy study. Sample: CD8+ T cells from peripheral blood mononuclear cells, taken in the third trimester of pregnancy. The CDR3 region is CASSEWGFNYEQYF. DNA of the CDR3: TGTGCCAGCAGTGAGTGGGGCTTCAACTACGAGCAGTACTTC.